The rows below give T cell receptor beta chains drawn from one sample of a study of Ad26.COV2.S vaccination and SARS-CoV-2 variants. Libraries were prepared by immunoSEQ multiplex PCR; TCRdb keeps only in-frame clonotypes and omits some of them. Here the sample spans more than 400,000 clones, approximately 92% being singletons. The specimen was peripheral blood, collected in a trial of Ad26.COV2.S vaccine versus placebo. These receptors were obtained from a person aged 18-65 years who received the Ad26.COV2.S COVID-19 vaccine or a placebo. CDR3s include the opening cysteine and the closing phenylalanine or tryptophan. The order of the fields is V gene, J gene, D gene, CDR3 length, CDR3 protein, CDR3 DNA. D genes are given only for firm matches.

v_gene: TRBV30; j_gene: TRBJ1-1; d_gene: NA; len: 14; CDR3aa: CAWSVQGLRNEAFF; CDR3nt: TGTGCCTGGAGTGTACAAGGCCTCCGGAATGAAGCTTTCTTT
v_gene: TRBV5-6; j_gene: TRBJ1-5; d_gene: TRBD1; len: 17; CDR3aa: CASSSFGQGYSNQPQHF; CDR3nt: TGTGCCAGCAGCTCCTTTGGACAGGGATATAGCAATCAGCCCCAGCATTTT
v_gene: TRBV6-5; j_gene: TRBJ2-4; d_gene: NA; len: 16; CDR3aa: CASSYGLTEAKNIQYF; CDR3nt: TGTGCCAGCAGTTATGGTTTGACGGAGGCCAAAAACATTCAGTACTTC
v_gene: TRBV6-6; j_gene: TRBJ2-4; d_gene: NA; len: 14; CDR3aa: CASTKVRAKNIQYF; CDR3nt: TGTGCCAGCACGAAGGTTAGAGCCAAAAACATTCAGTACTTC
v_gene: TRBV7-9; j_gene: TRBJ1-5; d_gene: NA; len: 14; CDR3aa: CASSLSDSNQPQHF; CDR3nt: TGTGCCAGCAGCTTGAGTGACAGCAATCAGCCCCAGCATTTT
v_gene: TRBV6-5; j_gene: TRBJ1-2; d_gene: TRBD1; len: 14; CDR3aa: CASSYMTGYYGYTF; CDR3nt: TGTGCCAGCAGTTACATGACAGGGTACTATGGCTACACCTTC
v_gene: TRBV5-6; j_gene: TRBJ2-7; d_gene: NA; len: 12; CDR3aa: CASSLGSNEQYF; CDR3nt: TGTGCCAGCAGCTTGGGGTCCAACGAGCAGTACTTC
v_gene: TRBV4-3; j_gene: TRBJ2-5; d_gene: NA; len: 13; CDR3aa: CASSQDPGETQYF; CDR3nt: TGCGCCAGCAGCCAAGATCCGGGGGAGACCCAGTACTTC
v_gene: TRBV6-6; j_gene: TRBJ1-6; d_gene: NA; len: 14; CDR3aa: CASSYQQGRSPLHF; CDR3nt: TGTGCCAGCAGTTACCAGCAGGGTCGATCACCCCTCCACTTT
v_gene: TRBV2; j_gene: TRBJ2-4; d_gene: TRBD1; len: 13; CDR3aa: CASRGQGGRNQYF; CDR3nt: TGTGCCAGCCGGGGACAGGGAGGTAGAAATCAGTACTTC
v_gene: TRBV7-8; j_gene: TRBJ1-4; d_gene: NA; len: 16; CDR3aa: CASSLRKQYTNEKLFF; CDR3nt: TGTGCCAGCAGCCTACGCAAACAGTATACTAATGAAAAACTGTTTTTT
v_gene: TRBV7-9; j_gene: TRBJ2-3; d_gene: NA; len: 18; CDR3aa: CASSSRTAPSSSTDTQYF; CDR3nt: TGTGCCAGCAGCTCCAGGACAGCGCCTTCGTCTAGCACAGATACGCAGTATTTT
v_gene: TRBV3-1/TRBV3-2; j_gene: TRBJ2-2; d_gene: TRBD1; len: 17; CDR3aa: CASTDMGQGRFTGELFF; CDR3nt: TGTGCCAGCACCGACATGGGACAGGGACGATTCACCGGGGAGCTGTTTTTT
v_gene: TRBV30; j_gene: TRBJ1-5; d_gene: NA; len: 15; CDR3aa: CAWSVGVQNNQPQHF; CDR3nt: TGTGCCTGGAGTGTGGGGGTTCAAAACAATCAGCCCCAGCATTTT
v_gene: TRBV28; j_gene: TRBJ1-6; d_gene: NA; len: 14; CDR3aa: CASSLAVSNSPLHF; CDR3nt: TGTGCCAGCAGTTTAGCGGTATCGAATTCACCCCTCCACTTT